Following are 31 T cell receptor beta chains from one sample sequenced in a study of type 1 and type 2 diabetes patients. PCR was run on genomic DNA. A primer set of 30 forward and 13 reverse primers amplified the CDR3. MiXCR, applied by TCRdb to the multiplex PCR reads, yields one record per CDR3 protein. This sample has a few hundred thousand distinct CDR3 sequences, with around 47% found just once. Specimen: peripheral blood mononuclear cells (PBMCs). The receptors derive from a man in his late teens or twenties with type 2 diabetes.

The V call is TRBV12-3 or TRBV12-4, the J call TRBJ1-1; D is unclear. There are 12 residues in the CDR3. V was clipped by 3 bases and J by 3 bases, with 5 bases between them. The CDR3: CASSFIDTEAFF. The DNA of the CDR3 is TGTGCCAGCAGTTTTATTGACACTGAAGCTTTCTTT.

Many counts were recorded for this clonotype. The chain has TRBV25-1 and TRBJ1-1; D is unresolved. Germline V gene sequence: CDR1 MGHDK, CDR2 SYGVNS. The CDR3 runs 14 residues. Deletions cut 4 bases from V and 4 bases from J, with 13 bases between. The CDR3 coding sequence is TGTGCCAGCAGTGCCACTCTGGGTGGCACTGAAGCTTTCTTT. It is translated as CASSATLGGTEAFF.

The CDR3 DNA sequence: TGTGCCAGCAGTTTGTCAGGGACGGAGACCCAGTACTTC. Translation: CASSLSGTETQYF. The chain uses TRBV12-5 and TRBJ2-5, with D perhaps given as TRBD1 or TRBD2 (5 bases each). CDR1 LGHNT and CDR2 FRNRAP come from the germline V gene. The CDR3 is 13 residues long.

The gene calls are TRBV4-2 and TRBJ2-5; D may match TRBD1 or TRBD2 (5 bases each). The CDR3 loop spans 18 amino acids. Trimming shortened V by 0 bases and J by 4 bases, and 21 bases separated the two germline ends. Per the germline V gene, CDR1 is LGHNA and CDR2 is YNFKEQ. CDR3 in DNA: TGTGCCAGCAGCCAAGAAAAAGGGACGGCAGGGAGTCGAGAGACCCAGTACTTC. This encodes CASSQEKGTAGSRETQYF.

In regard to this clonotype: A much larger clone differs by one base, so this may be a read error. CDR3 amino acids: CASSLKQGAVANTGELFF. DNA of the CDR3: TGTGCCAGCAGCTTAAAACAGGGGGCCGTCGCGAACACCGGGGAGCTGTTTTTT. The chain couples TRBV7-8 to TRBJ2-2; 9 nucleotides agree with TRBD1. CDR3 length: 18 amino acids. J gave up 0 bases and V 2 bases, and 7 bases lay outside the gene matches. CDR1 is SGHVS and CDR2 is FQNEAQ in the germline V gene.

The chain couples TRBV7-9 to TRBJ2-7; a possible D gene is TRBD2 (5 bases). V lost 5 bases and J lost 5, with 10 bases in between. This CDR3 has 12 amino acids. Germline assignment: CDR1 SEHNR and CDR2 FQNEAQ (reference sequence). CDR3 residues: CASSRGWDEQYF. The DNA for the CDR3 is TGTGCCAGCAGCCGAGGGTGGGACGAGCAGTACTTC.

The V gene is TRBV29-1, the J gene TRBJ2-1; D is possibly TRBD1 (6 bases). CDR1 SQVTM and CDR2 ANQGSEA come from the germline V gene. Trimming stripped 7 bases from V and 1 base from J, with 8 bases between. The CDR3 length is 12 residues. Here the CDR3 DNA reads TGCAGCGCCGACAGGTCCTACAATGAGCAGTTCTTC. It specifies CSADRSYNEQFF.

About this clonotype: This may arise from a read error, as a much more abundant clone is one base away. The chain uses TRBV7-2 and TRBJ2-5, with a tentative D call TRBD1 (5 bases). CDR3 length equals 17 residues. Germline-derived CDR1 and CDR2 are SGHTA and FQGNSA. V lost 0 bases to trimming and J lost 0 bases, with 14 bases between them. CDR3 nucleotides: TGTGCCAGCAGCTTAGCGGTGGCAGGGATGCACCAAGAGACCCAGTACTTC. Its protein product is CASSLAVAGMHQETQYF.

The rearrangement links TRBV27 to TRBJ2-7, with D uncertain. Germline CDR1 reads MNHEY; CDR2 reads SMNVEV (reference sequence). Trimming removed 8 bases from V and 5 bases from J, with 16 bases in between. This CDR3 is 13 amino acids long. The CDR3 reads CASGFTPRHEQYF. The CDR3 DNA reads TGTGCCAGCGGCTTCACCCCTCGTCACGAGCAGTACTTC.

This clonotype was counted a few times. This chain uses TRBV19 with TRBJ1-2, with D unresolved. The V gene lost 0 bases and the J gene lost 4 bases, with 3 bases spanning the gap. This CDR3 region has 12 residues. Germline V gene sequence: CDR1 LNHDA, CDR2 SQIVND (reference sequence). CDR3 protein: CASSIEGYGYTF. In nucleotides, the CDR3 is TGTGCCAGTAGTATAGAGGGCTATGGCTACACCTTC. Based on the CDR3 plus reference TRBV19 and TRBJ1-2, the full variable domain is DGGITQSPKYLFRKEGQNVTLSCEQNLNHDAMYWYRQDPGQGLRLIYYSQIVNDFQKGDIAEGYSVSREKKESFPLTVTSAQKNPTAFYLCASSIEGYGYTFGSGTRLTVV.

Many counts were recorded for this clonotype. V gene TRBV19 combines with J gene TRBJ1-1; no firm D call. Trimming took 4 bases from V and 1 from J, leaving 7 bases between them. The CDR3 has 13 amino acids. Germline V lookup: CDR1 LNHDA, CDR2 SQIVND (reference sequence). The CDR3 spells CASSNSANTEAFF. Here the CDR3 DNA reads TGTGCCAGTAGTAACTCGGCGAACACTGAAGCTTTCTTT.

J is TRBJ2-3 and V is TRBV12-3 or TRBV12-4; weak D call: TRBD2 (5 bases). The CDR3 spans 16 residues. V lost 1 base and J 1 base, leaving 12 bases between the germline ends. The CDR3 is CASSLVEAVGTDTQYF. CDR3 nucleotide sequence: TGTGCCAGCAGTTTAGTGGAGGCGGTCGGCACAGATACGCAGTATTTT.

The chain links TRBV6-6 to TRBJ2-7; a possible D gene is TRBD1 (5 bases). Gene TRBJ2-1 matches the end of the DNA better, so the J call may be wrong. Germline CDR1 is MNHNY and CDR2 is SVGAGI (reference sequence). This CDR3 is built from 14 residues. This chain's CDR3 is CASSDGPKGYEQFF. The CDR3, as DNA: TGTGCCAGCAGTGATGGGCCTAAGGGGTATGAGCAGTTCTTC.

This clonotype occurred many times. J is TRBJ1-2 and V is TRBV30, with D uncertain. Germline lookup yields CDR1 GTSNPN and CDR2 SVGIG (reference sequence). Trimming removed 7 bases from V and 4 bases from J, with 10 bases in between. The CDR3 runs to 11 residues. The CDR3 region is CAFPGLYGYTF. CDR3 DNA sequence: TGTGCCTTCCCGGGCCTCTATGGCTACACCTTC.

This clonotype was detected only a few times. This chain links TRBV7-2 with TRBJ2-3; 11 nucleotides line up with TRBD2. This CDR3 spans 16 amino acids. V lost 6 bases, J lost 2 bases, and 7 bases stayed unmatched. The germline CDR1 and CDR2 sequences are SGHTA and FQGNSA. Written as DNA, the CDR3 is TGTGCCAGCAGTCCACTAGCGGGGGCGCACACAGATACGCAGTATTTT. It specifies CASSPLAGAHTDTQYF. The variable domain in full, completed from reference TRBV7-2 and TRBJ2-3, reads GAGVSQSPSNKVTEKGKDVELRCDPISGHTALYWYRQSLGQGLEFLIYFQGNSAPDKSGLPSDRFSAERTGGSVSTLTIQRTQQEDSAVYLCASSPLAGAHTDTQYFGPGTRLTVL.

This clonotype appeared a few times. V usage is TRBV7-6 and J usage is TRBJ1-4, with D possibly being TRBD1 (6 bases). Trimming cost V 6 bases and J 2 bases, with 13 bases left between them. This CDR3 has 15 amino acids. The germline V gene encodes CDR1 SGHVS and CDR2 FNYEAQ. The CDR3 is CASRGRGETNEKLFF. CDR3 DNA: TGTGCCAGCAGAGGCAGGGGTGAGACTAATGAAAAACTGTTTTTT.

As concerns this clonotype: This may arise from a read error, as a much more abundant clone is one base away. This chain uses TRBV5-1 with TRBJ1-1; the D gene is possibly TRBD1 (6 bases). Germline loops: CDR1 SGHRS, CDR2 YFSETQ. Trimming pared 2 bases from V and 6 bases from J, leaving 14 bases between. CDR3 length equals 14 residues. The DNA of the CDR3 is TGCGCCAGCAGCTTCTCCGGGGGGGCCGCTGAAGCTTTCTTT. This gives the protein CASSFSGGAAEAFF.

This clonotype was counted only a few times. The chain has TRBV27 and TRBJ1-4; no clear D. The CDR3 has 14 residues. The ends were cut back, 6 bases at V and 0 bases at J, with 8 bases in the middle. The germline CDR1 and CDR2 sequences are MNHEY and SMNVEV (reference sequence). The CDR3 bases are TGTGCCAGCAGCTTCCTCGCAACTAATGAAAAACTGTTTTTT. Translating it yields CASSFLATNEKLFF.

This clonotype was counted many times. The CDR3 coding sequence is TGTGCCAGCAGCTCGTCATGGGAAGCTTTCTTT. The encoded protein is CASSSSWEAFF. The V gene is TRBV14, the J gene TRBJ1-1; unclear D gene. From germline, CDR1 is SGHDN and CDR2 FVKESK. The V and J ends lost 5 bases and 8 bases respectively, with 9 bases between them. The CDR3 contains 11 residues.

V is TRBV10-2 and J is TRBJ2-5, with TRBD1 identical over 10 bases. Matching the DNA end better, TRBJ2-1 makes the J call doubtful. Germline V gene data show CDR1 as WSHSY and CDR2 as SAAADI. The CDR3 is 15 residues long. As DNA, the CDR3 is TGCGCCAGCCGCCGGGGGACAGGGGATAACAATGAGCAGTTCTTC. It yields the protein CASRRGTGDNNEQFF.

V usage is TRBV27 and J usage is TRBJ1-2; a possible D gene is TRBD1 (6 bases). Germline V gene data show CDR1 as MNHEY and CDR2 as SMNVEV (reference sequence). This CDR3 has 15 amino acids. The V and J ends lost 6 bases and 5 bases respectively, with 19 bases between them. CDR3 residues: CASRPSGHLNYGYTF. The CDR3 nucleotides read TGTGCCAGCAGACCCTCGGGACACCTAAATTATGGCTACACCTTC.

The CDR3 protein is CSAKIGGGYTF. DNA for the CDR3: TGCAGTGCCAAAATTGGGGGAGGCTACACCTTC. The chain uses TRBV20-1 and TRBJ1-2; TRBD1 is a possible D gene (5 bases). CDR1 is DFQATT, CDR2 SNEGSKA, per germline (reference sequence). This CDR3 spans 11 amino acids. V lost 6 bases and J 8 bases, leaving 13 bases between the germline ends.

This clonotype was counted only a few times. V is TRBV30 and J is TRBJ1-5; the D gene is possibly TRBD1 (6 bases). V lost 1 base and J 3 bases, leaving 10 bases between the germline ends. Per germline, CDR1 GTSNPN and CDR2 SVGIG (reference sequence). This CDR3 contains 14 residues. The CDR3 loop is CAWSASGDNQPQHF. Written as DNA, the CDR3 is TGTGCCTGGAGTGCGTCAGGGGACAATCAGCCCCAGCATTTT.

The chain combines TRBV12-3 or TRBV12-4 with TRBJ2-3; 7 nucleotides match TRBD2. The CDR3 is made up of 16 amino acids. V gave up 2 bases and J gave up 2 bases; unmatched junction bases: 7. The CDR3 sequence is CASSLMGGGYTDTQYF. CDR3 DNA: TGTGCCAGCAGTTTAATGGGCGGGGGTTACACAGATACGCAGTATTTT.

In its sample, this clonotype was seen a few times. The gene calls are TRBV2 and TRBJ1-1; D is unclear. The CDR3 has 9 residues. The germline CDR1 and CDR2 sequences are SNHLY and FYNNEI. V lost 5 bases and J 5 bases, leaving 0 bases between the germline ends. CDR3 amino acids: CASSTEAFF. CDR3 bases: TGTGCCAGCAGTACTGAAGCTTTCTTT.

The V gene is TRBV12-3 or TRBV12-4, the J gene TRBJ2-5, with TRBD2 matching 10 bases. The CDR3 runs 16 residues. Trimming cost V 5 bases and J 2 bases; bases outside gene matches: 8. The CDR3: CASSPGGLAAQETQYF. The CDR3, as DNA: TGTGCCAGCAGTCCGGGCGGACTAGCGGCTCAAGAGACCCAGTACTTC.

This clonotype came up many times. The CDR3 bases are TGTGCCTGGTTAGGACAGGGTGTTAACGAGCAGTACTTC. Its protein is CAWLGQGVNEQYF. This chain joins TRBV30 and TRBJ2-7; TRBD1 aligns across 8 bases. The CDR3 totals 13 residues. The ends lost 5 bases at V and 5 bases at J; junction bases unmatched: 8. The V gene's germline CDR1 is GTSNPN and CDR2 SVGIG (reference sequence). Full variable domain (remainder filled in from reference TRBV30 and TRBJ2-7): SQTIHQWPATLVQPVGSPLSLECTVEGTSNPNLYWYRQAAGRGLQLLFYSVGIGQISSEVPQNLSASRPQDRQFILSSKKLLLSDSGFYLCAWLGQGVNEQYFGPGTRLTVT.

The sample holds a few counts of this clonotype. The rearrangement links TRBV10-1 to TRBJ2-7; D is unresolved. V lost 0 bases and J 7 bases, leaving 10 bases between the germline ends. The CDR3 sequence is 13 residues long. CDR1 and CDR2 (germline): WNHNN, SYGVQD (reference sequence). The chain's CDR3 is CASSESVGTEQYF. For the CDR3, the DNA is TGCGCCAGCAGTGAGTCAGTCGGAACGGAGCAGTACTTC.

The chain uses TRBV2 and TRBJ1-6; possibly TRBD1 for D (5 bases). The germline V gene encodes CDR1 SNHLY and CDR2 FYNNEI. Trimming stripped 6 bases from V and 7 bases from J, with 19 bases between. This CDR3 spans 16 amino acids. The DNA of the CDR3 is TGTGCCAGCAGCTCCTCTGGGGGGGGGGTGAATTCACCCCTCCACTTT. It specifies CASSSSGGGVNSPLHF.

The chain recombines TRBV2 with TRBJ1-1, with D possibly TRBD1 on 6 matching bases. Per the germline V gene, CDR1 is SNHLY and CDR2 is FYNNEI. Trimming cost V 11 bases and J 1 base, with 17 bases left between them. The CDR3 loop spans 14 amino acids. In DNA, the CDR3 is TGTGCCGGTTTAAGTTTGGGGGCGAACACTGAAGCTTTCTTT. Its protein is CAGLSLGANTEAFF.

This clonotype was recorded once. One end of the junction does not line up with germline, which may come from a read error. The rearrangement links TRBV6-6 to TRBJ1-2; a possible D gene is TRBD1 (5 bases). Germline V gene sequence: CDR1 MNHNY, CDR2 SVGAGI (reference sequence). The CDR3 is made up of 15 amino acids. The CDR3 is CASSPDGTLVYGYTF. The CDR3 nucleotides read TGTGCCAGCAGTCCGGACGGGACTCTAGTCTATGGATACACCTTC.